The 25 T cell receptor beta chains given below trace back to one sample, sequenced in a study of CD8+CD57+ T cells in acquired aplastic anemia. Both TCR beta VDJ combination and CDR3 sequence profiling were carried out. Genomic DNA was the template for this profiling. TCRdb analysed the reads with MiXCR anew, one entry per CDR3 protein. The sample includes about 180,000 distinct CDR3 sequences, approximately 45% seen only once; the top ten take about 2.9%. The sample was sorted CD4+, CD8+, or CD8+CD57+ T cells (not recorded which) from PBMCs. The receptor source for this set is a human donor in good health.

This sequence joins TRBV20-1 and TRBJ2-7; the D gene is possibly TRBD2 (6 bases). The V gene lost 3 bases and the J gene lost 5 bases, with 11 bases spanning the gap. CDR1 and CDR2 from the germline V gene are DFQATT and SNEGSKA (reference sequence). This CDR3 is 12 amino acids long. For the CDR3, the DNA is TGCAGTGCTAGGACGGGAGACGACGAGCAGTACTTC. As protein: CSARTGDDEQYF.

Ten or more counts support this clonotype. The J gene is TRBJ2-3, the V gene TRBV9, with D perhaps matching TRBD2 (6 bases). V gave up 3 bases and J gave up 9 bases, with 14 bases separating them. The CDR3 consists of 13 residues. The germline CDR1 and CDR2 sequences are SGDLS and YYNGEE. The CDR3 loop is CASSGLPSVTQYF. The CDR3 DNA follows: TGTGCCAGCAGCGGCTTACCTAGCGTCACGCAGTATTTT.

This clonotype has ten or more counts. V is TRBV12-3 or TRBV12-4 and J is TRBJ1-1; D is undetermined. The CDR3 is 14 amino acids. The V gene lost 3 bases and the J gene lost 0 bases, with 8 bases spanning the gap. CDR3 sequence reads: CASSLTALNTEAFF. CDR3 coding DNA: TGTGCCAGCAGTTTGACGGCGCTGAACACTGAAGCTTTCTTT.

This clonotype showed up just a few times. This chain links TRBV7-8 with TRBJ2-2; TRBD1 might be the D (5 bases). The CDR3 is made up of 13 amino acids. The V end lost 2 bases, the J end lost 6 bases, and 7 bases lay between the germline ends. The V gene's germline CDR1 is SGHVS and CDR2 FQNEAQ. Written as DNA, the CDR3 is TGTGCCAGCAGCTTAATAGGGGCCGGGGAGCTGTTTTTT. Translating it yields CASSLIGAGELFF. The entire variable domain, with the rest obtained from reference TRBV7-8 and TRBJ2-2, is as follows: GAGVSQSPRYKVAKRGQDVALRCDPISGHVSLFWYQQALGQGPEFLTYFQNEAQLDKSGLPSDRFFAERPEGSVSTLKIQRTQQEDSAVYLCASSLIGAGELFFGEGSRLTVL.

The chain links TRBV6-4 to TRBJ2-1; no clear D gene. Germline CDR1 reads MRHNA; CDR2 reads SNTAGT. The CDR3 contains 14 residues. V lost 0 bases and J lost 0, with 3 bases in between. The CDR3 sequence: CASSDSLSYNEQFF. The CDR3 nucleotides are TGTGCCAGCAGTGACTCACTCTCCTACAATGAGCAGTTCTTC.

This chain joins TRBV5-1 and TRBJ2-5, with 7 bases aligning to TRBD1. The junction had 7 bases not matched to a gene; V was cut back by 3 bases and J by 2 bases. Looked up from germline, CDR1 is SGHRS and CDR2 is YFSETQ. The CDR3 is made up of 15 amino acids. The CDR3 here is CASSSRPGQQETQYF. In DNA, the CDR3 is TGCGCCAGCAGCTCCCGACCGGGACAGCAAGAGACCCAGTACTTC. The whole variable domain, filled in from reference TRBV5-1 and TRBJ2-5, reads KAGVTQTPRYLIKTRGQQVTLSCSPISGHRSVSWYQQTPGQGLQFLFEYFSETQRNKGNFPGRFSGRQFSNSRSEMNVSTLELGDSALYLCASSSRPGQQETQYFGPGTRLLVL.

This rearrangement joins TRBV12-3 or TRBV12-4 to TRBJ1-1; 7 bases fit TRBD1. There are 13 residues in the CDR3. V was clipped by 6 bases and J by 7 bases; unmatched bases: 8. CDR3 in amino acids: CASSALRDSEAFF. The CDR3 nucleotides are TGTGCCAGCAGCGCATTAAGGGACAGTGAAGCTTTCTTT.

This clonotype was recorded at least ten times. This sequence joins TRBV10-3 and TRBJ2-1; 9 nucleotides agree with TRBD2. CDR3 size: 12 residues. From germline, CDR1 is ENHRY and CDR2 SYGVKD. Germline trimming cut 6 bases from V and 7 bases from J; bases unmatched to any gene: 1. The CDR3 DNA sequence: TGTGCCATCAGCGGACTAGCGAATGAGCAGTTCTTC. This sequence encodes CAISGLANEQFF.

The chain's CDR3 is CSAARDYGYTF. In DNA form, the CDR3 reads TGCAGTGCGGCCCGCGACTATGGCTACACCTTC. The chain couples TRBV20-1 to TRBJ1-2; D not certain. Germline CDR1 is DFQATT and CDR2 is SNEGSKA (reference sequence). V was clipped by 6 bases and J by 3 bases, with 8 bases between them. This CDR3 region has 11 residues.

The chain has TRBV2 and TRBJ2-7, with 8 bases identical to TRBD1. V lost 6 bases, J lost 2 bases, and 9 bases stayed unmatched. Germline V CDR1 and CDR2: SNHLY, FYNNEI. The CDR3 loop spans 15 amino acids. CDR3 DNA sequence: TGTGCCAGCAGACCGACAGGGGCCACCACCTACGAGCAGTACTTC. As protein: CASRPTGATTYEQYF. Full variable domain (rest looked up from reference TRBV2 and TRBJ2-7): EPEVTQTPSHQVTQMGQEVILRCVPISNHLYFYWYRQILGQKVEFLVSFYNNEISEKSEIFDDQFSVERPDGSNFTLKIRSTKLEDSAMYFCASRPTGATTYEQYFGPGTRLTVT.

This clonotype showed up just a few times. The chain joins TRBV24-1 to TRBJ2-7; 12 bases agree with TRBD2. The CDR3 runs 15 residues. Germline V gene data show CDR1 as KGHDR and CDR2 as SFDVKD. V gave up 4 bases and J gave up 2 bases; unmatched junction bases: 2. This CDR3 reads CATSDPSGRAYEQYF. The CDR3 nucleotides are TGTGCCACCAGTGACCCTAGCGGGAGGGCCTACGAGCAGTACTTC.

This clonotype was recorded at least ten times. The chain recombines TRBV7-2 with TRBJ1-3; D may be TRBD1 (5 bases). The germline CDR1 and CDR2 sequences are SGHTA and FQGNSA. V dropped 5 bases and J dropped 2 bases, with 13 bases sitting between them. The CDR3 is made up of 15 amino acids. This CDR3 is CASSLGSGAGNTIYF. The CDR3 DNA follows: TGTGCCAGCAGCCTCGGGTCGGGGGCTGGAAACACCATATATTTT.

To note about this clonotype: This may stem from a read error, because a much larger clone lies one nucleotide away. The chain has TRBV11-2 and TRBJ2-1; 8 nucleotides match TRBD1. This CDR3 is 15 amino acids long. Trimming took 1 base from V and 9 from J; bases not matched to a gene: 8. Per the germline V gene, CDR1 is SGHAT and CDR2 is FQNNGV. CDR3 region: CASSLVPGQGTEQFF. The CDR3 nucleotides are TGTGCCAGCAGCTTAGTCCCAGGACAGGGAACTGAGCAGTTCTTC.

This clonotype was recorded many times. The chain combines TRBV9 with TRBJ2-1; 10 bases are a match to TRBD2. CDR3 length: 15 residues. Germline-derived CDR1 and CDR2 are SGDLS and YYNGEE. The V segment lost 4 bases and the J segment 4 bases; nucleotides outside the gene matches: 5. The CDR3 DNA sequence: TGTGCCAGCAGCTCCGGACTAGCGGTGTACAATGAGCAGTTCTTC. Its translation: CASSSGLAVYNEQFF.

Concerning this clonotype: A read error may account for a junction end that differs from germline. The chain combines TRBV24-1 with TRBJ1-5; unclear D gene. The CDR3 extends over 11 amino acids. In germline, CDR1 is KGHDR, CDR2 SFDVKD. CDR3 in amino acids: CPTLGNQPQHF. The DNA of the CDR3 is TGTCCCACCCTTGGGAATCAGCCCCAGCATTTT.

The V gene is TRBV10-3, the J gene TRBJ1-6; D unclear. V dropped 4 bases and J dropped 4 bases, with 11 bases sitting between them. The CDR3 totals 15 residues. Germline values: CDR1 ENHRY, CDR2 SYGVKD. CDR3 sequence reads: CAISARAEYNSPLHF. The CDR3 DNA follows: TGTGCCATCAGTGCTAGGGCAGAATATAATTCACCCCTCCACTTT.

The CDR3 protein is CSVDGGRRYGYTF. In nucleotides, the CDR3 is TGCAGCGTTGACGGGGGGAGGAGGTACGGCTACACCTTC. The chain uses TRBV29-1 and TRBJ1-2; D is perhaps TRBD1 (5 bases). V was cut by 3 bases and J by 8 bases, with 16 bases left in between. The germline V gene encodes CDR1 SQVTM and CDR2 ANQGSEA. CDR3 length: 13 amino acids.

Points on this clonotype: This sequence may be a read error, since a much larger clone differs from it by one base. V usage is TRBV6-5 and J usage is TRBJ1-5; tentative D call: TRBD1 (6 bases). Trimming took 3 bases from V and 3 from J, leaving 12 bases between them. This CDR3 is 15 amino acids long. CDR1 and CDR2 from the germline V gene are MNHEY and SVGAGI. The CDR3 bases are TGTGCCAGCAGTTATGCGGGGGCGGACAATCAGCCCCAGCATTTT. Its protein product is CASSYAGADNQPQHF.

This clonotype was seen repeatedly, ten times or more. This rearrangement joins TRBV29-1 to TRBJ2-3; D is possibly TRBD1 (6 bases). The germline CDR1 and CDR2 sequences are SQVTM and ANQGSEA. The CDR3 consists of 16 residues. V was cut by 6 bases and J by 3 bases, with 22 bases left in between. The CDR3 loop reads CSVGFSGQASTDTQYF. CDR3 DNA sequence: TGCAGCGTCGGATTCTCGGGACAAGCATCGACAGATACGCAGTATTTT.

On this clonotype: This sequence may be a read error, since a much larger clone differs from it by one base. J is TRBJ2-3 and V is TRBV4-1; 12 nucleotides agree with TRBD2. The CDR3 sequence is 17 residues long. CDR1 is MGHRA and CDR2 is YSYEKL in the germline V gene. Trimming at V came to 4 bases and at J to 1 base, leaving 6 bases not matched to a gene. CDR3 nucleotides: TGCGCCAGCAGCCGAGATCGACTAGCGGGGGGCACAGATACGCAGTATTTT. This translates into CASSRDRLAGGTDTQYF.

CDR3 bases: TGTGCCAGCAGTGAGACAGGGACCCTATCTGAGCAGTTCTTC. Its protein product is CASSETGTLSEQFF. The genes are TRBV6-4 and TRBJ2-1, with 7 bases lining up with TRBD1. Looked up from germline, CDR1 is MRHNA and CDR2 is SNTAGT. CDR3 length: 14 residues. V lost 3 bases, J lost 9 bases, and 8 bases stayed unmatched.

The chain has TRBV7-6 and TRBJ2-1; 7 positions agree with TRBD1. The CDR3 is 17 amino acids. Germline-derived CDR1 and CDR2 are SGHVS and FNYEAQ. J lost 2 bases, V lost 0 bases, and 7 bases had no gene match. DNA for the CDR3: TGTGCCAGCAGCTTAGCTTGGGACAGCCTCACCTACAATGAGCAGTTCTTC. It encodes CASSLAWDSLTYNEQFF. The whole variable domain, remainder taken from reference TRBV7-6 and TRBJ2-1, is GAGVSQSPRYKVTKRGQDVALRCDPISGHVSLYWYRQALGQGPEFLTYFNYEAQQDKSGLPNDRFSAERPEGSISTLTIQRTEQRDSAMYRCASSLAWDSLTYNEQFFGPGTRLTVL.

The J gene is TRBJ2-3, the V gene TRBV12-3 or TRBV12-4, with TRBD1 identical over 7 bases. V gave up 6 bases and J gave up 1 base; unmatched junction bases: 10. The CDR3 length is 16 residues. CDR3 coding DNA: TGTGCCAGCAGCCTAATACAGGGGTTGGGCACAGATACGCAGTATTTT. Residues: CASSLIQGLGTDTQYF.

This clonotype appeared many times. This chain joins TRBV2 and TRBJ1-2; weak D call: TRBD1 (6 bases). In germline, CDR1 is SNHLY, CDR2 FYNNEI. Trimming removed 6 bases at V and 5 bases at J, with 13 bases between. The length of the CDR3 is 13 residues. The chain's CDR3 is CASRVRGGYGYTF. The CDR3 DNA sequence: TGTGCCAGCAGGGTGAGGGGGGGATATGGCTACACCTTC.

The chain couples TRBV2 to TRBJ1-3, with a tentative D call TRBD1 (5 bases). V lost 8 bases and J lost 7, with 15 bases in between. Germline values: CDR1 SNHLY, CDR2 FYNNEI. The CDR3 spans 13 residues. For the CDR3, the DNA is TGTGCCAGCGCCCTAGGATGGGGCAACACCATATATTTT. This encodes CASALGWGNTIYF.